This entry lists 14 T cell receptor beta chains sequenced from one sample in a study of chronic HIV infection and antiretroviral therapy (dated by TCRdb to about 2015). To prepare the library, 5' RACE was applied. Sequencing used an Illumina MiSeq. The public reads were reprocessed in TCRdb via fastp at Q25 and MiXCR, keeping in-frame beta chains. Rows matching on CDR3 protein sequence are summarized as one entry with the most common DNA and genes. Here the sample has 40,000 to 60,000 distinct CDR3 sequences; under 20% occur a single time. 2.8% of the sample comes from the top ten. The sequenced sample was peripheral blood. Receptor source: an adult who had HIV and had not received antiretroviral therapy, or was an uninfected healthy control (not recorded which).

There are a few counts of this clonotype. The rearrangement uses TRBV28 and TRBJ2-5, with D perhaps matching TRBD2 (5 bases). Germline CDR1 MDHEN, CDR2 SYDVKM. Trimming pared 5 bases from V and 2 bases from J, leaving 12 bases between. This CDR3 region has 14 residues. The CDR3 DNA follows: TGTGCCAGCAGTCATGTGACTACACAAGAGACCCAGTACTTC. It codes for CASSHVTTQETQYF.

This clonotype came up a few times. CDR3 residues: CSAQDRGYEQYF. The CDR3 DNA reads as TGCAGTGCCCAGGATCGCGGGTACGAGCAGTACTTC. The rearrangement links TRBV20-1 to TRBJ2-7; maybe TRBD2 (5 bases). CDR3 length: 12 amino acids. V was trimmed by 6 bases and J by 4 bases, leaving 13 bases between them. CDR1 and CDR2 (germline): DFQATT, SNEGSKA (reference sequence).

This clonotype has more than one count but fewer than ten. This chain uses TRBV28 with TRBJ1-4; D call uncertain. The CDR3 is 15 residues long. Germline assignment: CDR1 MDHEN and CDR2 SYDVKM. V shed 4 bases and J shed 8 bases, with 17 bases lying between them. This chain's CDR3 is CASSWSGVSGEKLFF. DNA for the CDR3: TGTGCCAGCAGTTGGTCAGGCGTTTCGGGGGAAAAACTGTTTTTT.

This clonotype was counted between two and nine times. This chain links TRBV4-1 with TRBJ2-4, with 7 bases matching TRBD2. J lost 8 bases, V lost 5 bases, and 12 bases had no gene match. The CDR3 has 15 residues. Per germline, CDR1 MGHRA and CDR2 YSYEKL. CDR3 protein: CASSGVRTSEYIQYF. The CDR3 bases are TGCGCCAGCAGCGGCGTGCGGACTAGTGAGTACATTCAGTACTTC.

The chain joins TRBV28 to TRBJ2-7; no clear D. This CDR3 is built from 15 residues. V lost 7 bases and J 7 bases, leaving 23 bases between the germline ends. CDR1 is MDHEN and CDR2 is SYDVKM in the germline V gene. The CDR3 DNA follows: TGTGCCAGCAAGCGTAACTTGGTGTATCCCTGGGAGCAGTACTTC. Its translation: CASKRNLVYPWEQYF.

Only a few counts were recorded for this clonotype. CDR3 loop: CASRALRDTEAFF. The DNA for the CDR3 is TGTGCCAGCAGGGCCTTGAGGGACACTGAAGCTTTCTTT. The chain recombines TRBV28 with TRBJ1-1; the D is unclear. Per germline, CDR1 MDHEN and CDR2 SYDVKM. The V gene lost 6 bases and the J gene lost 3 bases, with 11 bases spanning the gap. There are 13 residues in the CDR3.

The rearrangement links TRBV24-1 to TRBJ2-2; D perhaps matches TRBD2 (6 bases). This CDR3 is built from 12 residues. The germline V gene has CDR1 KGHDR and CDR2 SFDVKD. V lost 9 bases to trimming and J lost 3 bases, with 7 bases between them. CDR3 residues: CATQRDTGELFF. CDR3 DNA: TGTGCCACCCAGCGGGACACCGGGGAGCTGTTTTTT.

This clonotype was detected a few times. V and J are TRBV27 and TRBJ1-4; D gene uncertain. This CDR3 contains 15 residues. V lost 4 bases and J lost 7, with 16 bases in between. Germline V lookup: CDR1 MNHEY, CDR2 SMNVEV (reference sequence). The CDR3 reads CASSSLQSASEKLFF. DNA for the CDR3: TGTGCCAGCAGTTCCTTACAGTCCGCAAGTGAAAAACTGTTTTTT.

This clonotype showed up just a few times. V is TRBV12-3 or TRBV12-4 and J is TRBJ1-5, with D uncertain. The ends were cut back, 1 base at V and 1 base at J, with 14 bases in the middle. The CDR3 is 17 amino acids. This CDR3 reads CASSLGVAGQSNQPQHF. In DNA form, the CDR3 reads TGTGCCAGCAGTTTAGGCGTGGCAGGCCAAAGCAATCAGCCCCAGCATTTT.

This clonotype was counted only a few times. The V call is TRBV28, the J call TRBJ2-3; D not resolved. Germline-derived CDR1 and CDR2 are MDHEN and SYDVKM. Trimming took off 1 base at V and 4 bases at J, with 9 bases between the two ends. The length of the CDR3 is 14 residues. The CDR3 loop is CASSLSGLADTQYF. The CDR3 nucleotides are TGTGCCAGCAGTTTATCCGGCCTAGCAGATACGCAGTATTTT. Full variable domain (remainder filled in from reference TRBV28 and TRBJ2-3): DVKVTQSSRYLVKRTGEKVFLECVQDMDHENMFWYRQDPGLGLRLIYFSYDVKMKEKGDIPEGYSVSREKKERFSLILESASTNQTSMYLCASSLSGLADTQYFGPGTRLTVL.

The chain uses TRBV6-5 and TRBJ1-4, with TRBD1 as a possible D gene (6 bases). CDR3 length: 16 residues. Deletions cut 0 bases from V and 8 bases from J, with 16 bases between. Germline assignment: CDR1 MNHEY and CDR2 SVGAGI. The CDR3 is CASSYSNVRGGEKLFF. The CDR3 region has the DNA TGTGCCAGCAGTTACTCAAATGTAAGGGGGGGCGAAAAACTGTTTTTT.

J is TRBJ1-5 and V is TRBV2; 9 bases fit TRBD1. V lost 2 bases, J lost 9 bases, and 5 bases stayed unmatched. The length of the CDR3 is 14 residues. Germline assignment: CDR1 SNHLY and CDR2 FYNNEI. CDR3 in amino acids: CASSERTGARPQHF. As DNA, the CDR3 is TGTGCCAGCAGTGAACGGACAGGGGCGCGGCCCCAGCATTTT.

This clonotype was seen at least ten times. The J gene is TRBJ1-1, the V gene TRBV29-1; 7 bases match TRBD1. Trimming took 8 bases from V and 10 from J; bases not matched to a gene: 10. Per the germline V gene, CDR1 is SQVTM and CDR2 is ANQGSEA. This CDR3 is 11 amino acids long. The CDR3 loop is CSIGQEERAFF. The CDR3 DNA follows: TGCAGCATTGGACAGGAGGAGAGAGCTTTCTTT.

The chain is built from TRBV5-1 and TRBJ2-7; 12 positions agree with TRBD1. Germline V gene data show CDR1 as SGHRS and CDR2 as YFSETQ. The V segment lost 4 bases and the J segment 5 bases; nucleotides outside the gene matches: 4. The CDR3 runs 14 residues. CDR3 sequence reads: CASSPGQGANEQYF. CDR3 DNA sequence: TGCGCCAGCAGCCCGGGACAGGGGGCGAACGAGCAGTACTTC.